A selection of T cell receptor beta chains follows, all from one sample in a study of blood T cell repertoires in COVID-19. The assay was immunoSEQ multiplex PCR, and TCRdb's table has in-frame clones only and misses some. The data contain 94,000 or so clones, about 90% of them singletons. Sequences were obtained from peripheral blood. These receptors were taken from a woman in her seventies with acute or convalescent COVID-19. CDR3s leave out the opening cysteine and the closing phenylalanine or tryptophan. Clone size appears in some rows only: once, few, many, or a class for an expanded clone.

>TRBJ1-1|.|TRBV28
ASSSVTGGAVSF
>TRBJ2-1|.|TRBV28
ASRTPGLGGNEQF
>TRBJ2-1|.|TRBV5-6
ASSLLGLAGENEQF
>TRBJ1-1|once|TRBV28
ASSSVNTEAF
>TRBJ2-1|.|TRBV2
ASVLAGGPYNEQF
>TRBJ1-1|once|TRBV5-1
ASSSTQTGGRAF
>TRBJ2-1|.|TRBV27
ASSSPLQRTSYNEQF
>TRBJ2-1|.|TRBV9
ASSSRLAGGRNEQF
>TRBJ1-1|.|TRBV18
ASSPLQDSLPVTEAF
>TRBJ1-1|.|TRBV19
ASSIELDRDTEAF
>TRBJ2-3|.|TRBV29-1
SVTQGFADTQY
>TRBJ2-3|.|TRBV7-3
ASSSAGLTTDTQY
>TRBJ1-4|.|TRBV20-1
SASRTAGEKLF
>TRBJ1-2|.|TRBV5-1
ASSDGQGYGYT
>TRBJ1-5|.|TRBV7-2
ASSPSRTGNQPQH
>TRBJ2-5|.|TRBV14
ASSSRETQY
>TRBJ2-1|.|TRBV2
ASSVYRGLVNEQF
>TRBJ2-5|once|TRBV5-5
ASSGYRDSRENQY
>TRBJ2-7|.|TRBV13
ASSPGLNSYEQY
>TRBJ2-3|.|TRBV5-5
ASSLVGGGTDTQY
>TRBJ2-1|.|TRBV10-3
AISEWAYNEQF
>TRBJ2-5|.|TRBV9
ASSSGTGGLGETQY
>TRBJ1-1|.|TRBV2
ASTPVGPAGNTEAF
>TRBJ2-1|.|TRBV7-2
ASSSTGGRNEQF
>TRBJ1-6|.|TRBV2
ASNRQGANNSPLH
>TRBJ1-2|few|TRBV10-1
ASSPDRVRGYT
>TRBJ2-7|.|TRBV6-5
ASSPTGLMEGEQY
>TRBJ1-1|.|TRBV5-1
ASSLGVGQGNTEAF
>TRBJ2-7|.|TRBV7-6
ASSLEQSTSYEQY
>TRBJ1-1|few|TRBV3-1/TRBV3-2
ASSLTGQGFVEAF
>TRBJ1-1|.|TRBV19
ASSTTGGREAF
>TRBJ1-4|.|TRBV7-5
VRSDRDRGEKLF
>TRBJ1-6|.|TRBV6-1
ASSEKAGGSLPLH
>TRBJ1-1|once|TRBV14
ASSHAGDTEAF
>TRBJ2-7|few|TRBV15
ATSSREGWGGLSTYEQY
>TRBJ2-7|.|TRBV29-1
SVEGREDRNSYEQY
>TRBJ2-3|.|TRBV27
ASSLMGLASSFTPDTQY
>TRBJ2-1|.|TRBV6-6
ASSYQDSYNEQF
>TRBJ1-5|.|TRBV19
ASSMRVDNSNQPQH
>TRBJ1-4|once|TRBV7-9
ASSPGIEKLF
>TRBJ1-2|.|TRBV3-1/TRBV3-2
ASSQLAGQGAGGYT
>TRBJ2-1|.|TRBV6-5
ASSIFGYNEQF
>TRBJ2-7|.|TRBV5-6
ASSPGGQGLREQY
>TRBJ2-3|.|TRBV5-1
ASSGPGQGMDTQY
>TRBJ1-5|.|TRBV4-1
ASSQDPQSNQPQH
>TRBJ1-1|.|TRBV19
ASSDIRPMNTEAF